Below, 22 T cell receptor beta chains from the same sample are listed, as sequenced in a study of shared clonotypes between healthy human individuals. Clones were read by immunoSEQ multiplex PCR, and TCRdb kept only the in-frame ones, dropping some. The sample yields about 2,200,000 clones, 93% seen once. Terminally differentiated effector memory CD45RA+ cells were left out of the naive CD8 fraction, which was CD45RO-negative and positively selected for CCR7. Input material: naive CD8+ T cells from PBMCs. These TCRs come from a man younger than 35 in good health. Some clones in this sample may be carry-over from other donors' samples.

A word on this clone: This CDR3 is also generated by other DNA sequences in the sample. The gene calls are TRBV7-9 and TRBJ1-6; tentative D call: TRBD1 (5 bases). The CDR3 spans 12 residues. Germline V gene sequence: CDR1 SEHNR, CDR2 FQNEAQ (reference sequence). Between the trimmed V and J ends, which lost 5 bases and 10 bases, there was a span of 9 bases. In DNA, the CDR3 is TGTGCCAGCAGCCCCGGGGGATCACCCCTCCACTTT. This gives the protein CASSPGGSPLHF. Variable domain in full (rest from reference TRBV7-9 and TRBJ1-6): DTGVSQNPRHKITKRGQNVTFRCDPISEHNRLYWYRQTLGQGPEFLTYFQNEAQLEKSRLLSDRFSAERPKGSFSTLEIQRTEQGDSAMYLCASSPGGSPLHFGNGTRLTVT.

The chain combines TRBV6-6 with TRBJ1-1; D remains unclear. The CDR3 length is 12 residues. The germline V gene has CDR1 MNHNY and CDR2 SVGAGI (reference sequence). V was shortened by 2 bases and J by 5 bases, with 6 bases between the two germline ends. The CDR3 loop reads CASSYRLTEAFF. In DNA form, the CDR3 reads TGTGCCAGCAGTTACCGGTTGACTGAAGCTTTCTTT.

The chain uses TRBV11-2 and TRBJ2-7; the match to TRBD2 covers 8 bases. CDR1 and CDR2 (germline): SGHAT, FQNNGV. Trimming at V came to 4 bases and at J to 4 bases, leaving 9 bases not matched to a gene. The CDR3 has 15 residues. Here the CDR3 DNA reads TGTGCCAGCAGCTACTCAGCGGGAGAGGATTACGAGCAGTACTTC. This sequence encodes CASSYSAGEDYEQYF.

This clone was observed once. This chain links TRBV5-5 with TRBJ2-2; D perhaps matches TRBD2 (6 bases). Germline V CDR1 and CDR2: SGHKS, YYEKEE (reference sequence). The CDR3 length is 16 residues. Trimming cost V 0 bases and J 6 bases, with 15 bases left between them. DNA for the CDR3: TGTGCCAGCAGCTTGGTTGGAGGGAAAATCGCCGGGGAGCTGTTTTTT. Translating gives CASSLVGGKIAGELFF.

The chain has TRBV2 and TRBJ2-2; D is unclear. Trimming left V 3 bases short and J 8 bases short, with 7 bases between. The CDR3 is 12 residues long. Germline CDR1 reads SNHLY; CDR2 reads FYNNEI. CDR3 loop: CASSDLPGELFF. The CDR3 DNA is TGTGCCAGCAGTGATCTTCCTGGGGAGCTGTTTTTT.

This chain joins TRBV28 and TRBJ2-1, with 12 bases identical to TRBD2. CDR3 length equals 15 residues. CDR1 is MDHEN, CDR2 SYDVKM, per germline. V lost 2 bases, J lost 10 bases, and 6 bases stayed unmatched. DNA for the CDR3: TGTGCCAGCAGTTTAATGGCTAGCGGGAGGGGCGAGCAGTTCTTC. Amino acid sequence: CASSLMASGRGEQFF.

This clone has only one observation. This same CDR3 is encoded by further DNA sequences in the sample. This rearrangement joins TRBV7-8 to TRBJ2-7; the match to TRBD1 covers 7 bases. The CDR3 has 14 residues. The V segment lost 5 bases and the J segment 2 bases; nucleotides outside the gene matches: 6. Germline loops: CDR1 SGHVS, CDR2 FQNEAQ. The CDR3 region is CASSPGQGAYEQYF. The CDR3 DNA reads TGTGCCAGCAGCCCCGGGCAGGGGGCCTACGAGCAGTACTTC.

The chain has TRBV10-1 and TRBJ2-3; 14 bases align to TRBD2. In germline, CDR1 is WNHNN, CDR2 SYGVQD (reference sequence). The CDR3 loop spans 17 amino acids. After removal of 1 base from V and 4 bases from J, the junction contained 4 bases not matched to a gene. The CDR3 DNA is TGCGCCAGCAGTGAGTTGACTAGCGGGAGGGCCGCAGATACGCAGTATTTT. Amino acids: CASSELTSGRAADTQYF.

On this clone itself: Within the sample, other DNA sequences also encode this same CDR3. The chain links TRBV27 to TRBJ2-3; TRBD2 agrees at 11 bases. The CDR3 runs 17 residues. Germline V gene lookup returns CDR1 MNHEY and CDR2 SMNVEV (reference sequence). With 2 bases clipped from V and 2 bases from J, the junction kept 6 bases outside the gene matches. This CDR3 is CASSLLPLAGVTDTQYF. The DNA of the CDR3 is TGTGCCAGCAGTTTACTCCCACTAGCGGGAGTCACAGATACGCAGTATTTT.

With regard to this clone: The sample holds other DNA sequences that translate to the same CDR3. The rearrangement uses TRBV7-9 and TRBJ2-5; D remains unclear. The CDR3 length is 14 residues. Between the trimmed V and J ends, which lost 1 base and 1 base, there was a span of 7 bases. Germline V gives CDR1 SEHNR, CDR2 FQNEAQ (reference sequence). The CDR3 reads CASSLVGLQETQYF. In DNA form, the CDR3 reads TGTGCCAGCAGCTTAGTCGGGCTCCAAGAGACCCAGTACTTC.

This chain uses TRBV5-1 with TRBJ1-1, with 7 bases aligning to TRBD1. V lost 3 bases to trimming and J lost 8 bases; unmatched junction nucleotides: 4. Germline values: CDR1 SGHRS, CDR2 YFSETQ. The CDR3 has 12 amino acids. CDR3 nucleotides: TGCGCCAGCAGCTACGACAGGGCGGAAGCTTTCTTT. It specifies CASSYDRAEAFF.

This chain joins TRBV5-4 and TRBJ2-7; 10 bases are shared with TRBD1. The J segment lost 3 bases and the V segment lost 4 bases, leaving 10 bases of the junction unmatched. The germline V gene encodes CDR1 SGHNT and CDR2 YYREEE (reference sequence). This CDR3 region has 16 residues. The CDR3 bases are TGTGCCAGCAGCATACCGGGACAGGGGAGTATCTACGAGCAGTACTTC. It yields the protein CASSIPGQGSIYEQYF. Full variable domain (rest looked up from reference TRBV5-4 and TRBJ2-7): ETGVTQSPTHLIKTRGQQVTLRCSSQSGHNTVSWYQQALGQGPQFIFQYYREEENGRGNFPPRFSGLQFPNYSSELNVNALELDDSALYLCASSIPGQGSIYEQYFGPGTRLTVT.

The chain is built from TRBV28 and TRBJ2-2; D may correspond to TRBD1 or TRBD2 (7 bases each). V lost 5 bases and J lost 6, with 13 bases in between. The CDR3 consists of 14 residues. Looked up from germline, CDR1 is MDHEN and CDR2 is SYDVKM. This chain's CDR3 is CASSGTTGAGELFF. The CDR3 bases are TGTGCCAGCAGTGGGACTACAGGGGCCGGGGAGCTGTTTTTT. Combining the CDR3 with reference TRBV28 and TRBJ2-2 gives the whole variable domain DVKVTQSSRYLVKRTGEKVFLECVQDMDHENMFWYRQDPGLGLRLIYFSYDVKMKEKGDIPEGYSVSREKKERFSLILESASTNQTSMYLCASSGTTGAGELFFGEGSRLTVL.

This chain uses TRBV4-1 with TRBJ2-1, with D tentatively TRBD1 or TRBD2 (5 bases each). The CDR3 is made up of 15 amino acids. Trimming stripped 3 bases from V and 0 bases from J, with 9 bases between. Looked up from germline, CDR1 is MGHRA and CDR2 is YSYEKL. In DNA, the CDR3 is TGCGCCAGCAGCCACAGGGAGCGCTCCTACAATGAGCAGTTCTTC. Encoded protein: CASSHRERSYNEQFF.

The chain is built from TRBV30 and TRBJ2-5; the D is unclear. Trimming stripped 0 bases from V and 4 bases from J, with 9 bases between. Germline CDR1 reads GTSNPN; CDR2 reads SVGIG (reference sequence). The CDR3 is 13 residues long. The CDR3 here is CAWSVRNGETQYF. CDR3 DNA: TGTGCCTGGAGTGTACGGAATGGAGAGACCCAGTACTTC.

The chain recombines TRBV9 with TRBJ2-5; D unresolved. Germline CDR1 SGDLS, CDR2 YYNGEE. The CDR3 is made up of 16 amino acids. Trimming stripped 0 bases from V and 5 bases from J, with 17 bases between. Here the CDR3 reads CASSVAGDPLGETQYF. The CDR3 region has the DNA TGTGCCAGCAGCGTAGCTGGGGATCCACTGGGGGAGACCCAGTACTTC.

The chain has TRBV2 and TRBJ2-7; 9 bases align to TRBD1. Germline trimming cut 2 bases from V and 3 bases from J; bases unmatched to any gene: 2. Germline values: CDR1 SNHLY, CDR2 FYNNEI. This CDR3 comprises 14 residues. CDR3 loop: CASSERTGVYEQYF. In nucleotides, the CDR3 is TGTGCCAGCAGTGAAAGGACAGGGGTCTACGAGCAGTACTTC.

V and J are TRBV7-2 and TRBJ1-5; TRBD1 matches at 7 bases. Germline lookup yields CDR1 SGHTA and CDR2 FQGNSA. The CDR3 sequence is 15 residues long. J gave up 0 bases and V 5 bases, and 4 bases lay outside the gene matches. In nucleotides, the CDR3 is TGTGCCAGCAGCCCCGGGACAGTTAGCAATCAGCCCCAGCATTTT. Amino acids: CASSPGTVSNQPQHF.

The chain uses TRBV13 and TRBJ1-1; tentative D call: TRBD1 (5 bases). Trimming pared 5 bases from V and 11 bases from J, leaving 18 bases between. Germline values: CDR1 PRHDT, CDR2 FYEKMQ (reference sequence). The CDR3 loop spans 13 amino acids. The CDR3: CASSLRGYKGAFF. The DNA of the CDR3 is TGTGCCAGCAGCCTAAGGGGTTATAAGGGTGCTTTCTTT.

A word on this clone: Other DNA sequences of this sample code for an identical CDR3. The genes are TRBV28 and TRBJ1-2; D not certain. The germline CDR1 and CDR2 sequences are MDHEN and SYDVKM. The CDR3 is 11 amino acids. V was clipped by 6 bases and J by 0 bases, with 2 bases between them. Here the CDR3 DNA reads TGTGCCAGCAGGGCTAACTATGGCTACACCTTC. Translation: CASRANYGYTF.

This chain joins TRBV7-6 and TRBJ2-3, with 7 nucleotides matching TRBD1. CDR1 is SGHVS and CDR2 is FNYEAQ in the germline V gene. The V and J ends lost 1 base and 4 bases, in that order; junction bases with no gene match: 11. The CDR3 has 17 amino acids. CDR3 DNA: TGTGCCAGCAGCTTAGGAGGGACAGTTTGGAAGGCAGATACGCAGTATTTT. It encodes CASSLGGTVWKADTQYF.

CDR3 DNA: TGCGCCAGCAGCCAGGCGTACCCCGGGACTAGCTACCACGAGCAGTACTTC. Translation gives CASSQAYPGTSYHEQYF. J is TRBJ2-7 and V is TRBV4-1; 9 positions match TRBD2. This CDR3 has 17 residues. The V gene's germline CDR1 is MGHRA and CDR2 YSYEKL. With 3 bases clipped from V and 5 bases from J, the junction kept 14 bases outside the gene matches.